This T cell receptor beta chain emerged from a study of control samples from healthy donors and cancer patients. This clone was detected a few times. Libraries were prepared by immunoSEQ multiplex PCR; TCRdb keeps only in-frame clonotypes and omits some of them. The profile shows tens of thousands of clones, approximately 90% of them singletons. Germline CDR1 reads SGHAT; CDR2 reads FQNNGV. This CDR3 contains 17 residues. The V end lost 5 bases, the J end lost 0 bases, and 18 bases lay between the germline ends. The genes are TRBV11-2 and TRBJ2-3, with TRBD1 as a possible D gene (6 bases). This TCR came from a woman in her 70s in good health. The sample was blood. The CDR3 bases are TGTGCCAGCAGCCGGATGGGGACATCGACTAGCACAGATACGCAGTATTTT. Residues: CASSRMGTSTSTDTQYF.